Listed below are T cell receptor beta chains from one sample, sequenced in a study of control samples from healthy donors and cancer patients. Produced via immunoSEQ multiplex PCR; TCRdb's table is partial and in-frame only. The sample yields about 120,000 clones, 88% seen once. Sequencing was performed on blood. These receptors all come from a man aged 35-49 years in good health. CDR3s include the opening cysteine and the closing phenylalanine or tryptophan. The D gene is left open where the match is weak. Not every row has a clone size; where given, it reads once, few, many or a size class.

clone size,J gene,V gene,D gene,CDR3 protein
.,TRBJ1-2,TRBV5-8,.,CASSLSGQFANYGYTF
.,TRBJ1-1,TRBV5-1,.,CASWLEGTPNTEAFF
.,TRBJ2-7,TRBV5-6,TRBD1,CASSLGGGASYEQYF
.,TRBJ2-7,TRBV19,TRBD2,CASSALLAGALYEQYF
.,TRBJ1-4,TRBV5-8,TRBD1,CASSSGTGSRIEKLFF
once,TRBJ2-1,TRBV9,TRBD2,CASSVGLAGSNEQFF
.,TRBJ1-5,TRBV19,TRBD1,CASSNQGGNQPQHF
.,TRBJ1-1,TRBV6-1,.,CASSDRLEAFF
.,TRBJ1-4,TRBV24-1,.,CATSEAGPIEKLFF
.,TRBJ1-4,TRBV4-3,TRBD1,CASRPDYSTGGTATNEKLFF
.,TRBJ2-4,TRBV3-1/TRBV3-2,.,CASSALGQTSIQYF
.,TRBJ1-4,TRBV18,TRBD1,CASSLGQGREKLFF
.,TRBJ2-2,TRBV12-3/TRBV12-4,.,CASSFYTGELFF
.,TRBJ1-5,TRBV7-2,.,CASSPARGGNQPQHF
.,TRBJ1-2,TRBV24-1,.,CATSDLGGRDYGYTF
.,TRBJ1-2,TRBV7-9,.,CASSFEEFGYTF
.,TRBJ1-4,TRBV7-9,TRBD1,CASSARDSNEKLFF
.,TRBJ1-1,TRBV25-1,.,CASMLHSEAFF
.,TRBJ1-5,TRBV2,.,CASSEGQVNQPQHF
.,TRBJ1-4,TRBV4-2,TRBD1,CASSQELQSAGGEKLFF
.,TRBJ2-7,TRBV6-5,.,CASRGGTASYEQYF
.,TRBJ1-6,TRBV5-5,.,CASSLTVRNSPLHF
.,TRBJ2-2,TRBV4-1,.,CASSQEGTTNTGELFF
.,TRBJ2-1,TRBV6-1,.,CASSDKQRTYNEQFF
.,TRBJ1-2,TRBV5-6,.,CASSLVGQPTSYGYTF
.,TRBJ2-2,TRBV3-1/TRBV3-2,.,CASSPWGVGGTGELFF
few,TRBJ2-3,TRBV5-1,.,CASSFSSGIDTQYF
.,TRBJ1-5,TRBV10-3,.,CAISVDSNQPQHF
.,TRBJ2-7,TRBV6-5,TRBD1,CASYRTGRNEQYF
once,TRBJ1-6,TRBV10-3,TRBD1,CAISEAWTGNNSPLHF
.,TRBJ1-5,TRBV7-8,TRBD1,CASSPWDRGLQPQHF
.,TRBJ1-5,TRBV5-5,.,CASSPPGFNQPQHF
.,TRBJ2-7,TRBV7-2,TRBD1,CASSLNRGRGWEQYF
.,TRBJ2-6,TRBV20-1,.,CSASRDRLSGANVLTF
.,TRBJ2-2,TRBV6-1,.,CASSDERSWTGELFF
.,TRBJ2-5,TRBV2,TRBD1,CASRSGGVKETQYF
.,TRBJ2-7,TRBV30,TRBD1,CAWTEIGGQGAGEQYF
.,TRBJ1-3,TRBV9,TRBD1,CASSLTGDGNTIYF
.,TRBJ2-1,TRBV7-3,TRBD2,CASSLSSGGASEQFF
.,TRBJ1-6,TRBV4-2,.,CASSQGSVGSPLHF
.,TRBJ2-5,TRBV4-3,TRBD2,CASSPERGAQETQYF
.,TRBJ2-2,TRBV9,TRBD2,CASSPVGGEYTGELFF
.,TRBJ1-6,TRBV14,.,CASSQKPNSPLHF
once,TRBJ2-2,TRBV3-1/TRBV3-2,.,CASSQVVDGGIDTGELFF
.,TRBJ2-1,TRBV4-1,.,CASSQVDRNYNEQFF
few,TRBJ2-1,TRBV7-2,.,CASSLAVVHEQFF
.,TRBJ1-1,TRBV13,.,CASSLGPGSQAFF
once,TRBJ2-5,TRBV4-1,.,CASSQAGLFNQETQYF
.,TRBJ2-5,TRBV13,TRBD2,CASSLRLADQETQYF
.,TRBJ2-3,TRBV12-3/TRBV12-4,TRBD2,CASRGGTQYF
.,TRBJ2-3,TRBV9,.,CASSAEGYTDTQYF
.,TRBJ1-2,TRBV14,.,CASSLHPAYGYTF
.,TRBJ2-7,TRBV5-1,.,CASSFDYRNEQYF
.,TRBJ2-5,TRBV5-5,.,CASSSLDLAGTQYF
.,TRBJ1-2,TRBV12-3/TRBV12-4,.,CASSNIYGYTF
.,TRBJ1-2,TRBV10-3,.,CAISEGTANYGYTF
.,TRBJ2-1,TRBV27,.,CASSFGGAYNNEQFF